These T cell receptor beta chains were read from a single sample in a study of molecular identifiers for immune sequencing clone quantification. TCRdb called the PCR reads again in MiXCR, with one record for every CDR3 protein. The sample has some 650,000 distinct CDR3 sequences; 15% to 20% are singletons. The sequenced sample consisted of naive CD8+ T cells from blood, with Jurkat cell RNA spiked in. The receptors originated from a human donor in good health. Some libraries in this study had Jurkat cell RNA spiked in. CDR3s include the opening cysteine and the closing phenylalanine or tryptophan. The D gene is left open where the match is weak. The listing skips clone size in some rows; elsewhere it reads once, few, many or a size class.

d_call j_call v_call clone_size cdr3_nt cdr3_aa
NA TRBJ2-5 TRBV10-1 many TGCGCCAGCAGTTCCTCAGAAAAAGAGACCCAGTACTTC CASSSSEKETQYF
NA TRBJ2-7 TRBV4-3 many TGCGCCAGCAGCCAGAGGTGGCAGGGCCACTACGAGCAGTACTTC CASSQRWQGHYEQYF
NA TRBJ1-1 TRBV19 many TGTGCCAGTAGTACTCCTACTGGGGGCAACACTGAAGCTTTCTTT CASSTPTGGNTEAFF
TRBD2 TRBJ2-7 TRBV4-1 many TGCGCCAGCAGCCTCGCCAGCGCGGGGGGAGCCTACGAGCAGTACTTC CASSLASAGGAYEQYF
NA TRBJ1-4 TRBV7-9 many TGTGCCAGCAGTCAAAGCCCAACCGGGGCCCCAACTAATGAAAAACTGTTTTTT CASSQSPTGAPTNEKLFF
NA TRBJ1-5 TRBV25-1 few TGTGCCAGCAGCCCCGCGGGGGAGGGAGGCAATCAGCCCCAGCATTTT CASSPAGEGGNQPQHF
NA TRBJ2-7 TRBV6-5 many TGTGCCAGCAGGTCCTCTGGGGTTAGTATGGACGAGCAGTACTTC CASRSSGVSMDEQYF
TRBD1 TRBJ2-3 TRBV5-4 NA TGTGCCAGCAGCTGGACAGGCTCCGGAGATACGCCGTATTTT CASSWTGSGDTPYF
NA TRBJ1-5 TRBV13 many TGTGCCAGCAGCTTAGACCGCAATAGCAATCAGCCCCAGCATTTT CASSLDRNSNQPQHF
NA TRBJ2-7 TRBV5-4 many TGTGCCAGCAGCTTCGAGGGCGGGTCGAGCTCCTACGAGCAGTACTTC CASSFEGGSSSYEQYF
TRBD2 TRBJ2-1 TRBV30 few TGTGCCATGTGGGGGGCGGGAGGCAACAATGAGCAGTTCTTC CAMWGAGGNNEQFF
NA TRBJ2-6 TRBV6-5 many TGTGCCAGCTCAAACGAGGGGTTTGGGGCCAACGTCCTGACTTTC CASSNEGFGANVLTF
NA TRBJ2-6 TRBV2 NA TGTGCCAGCAGGCTGCACTCTGGGGCCAACGTCCTGACTTTC CASRLHSGANVLTF
TRBD2 TRBJ2-7 TRBV7-8 many TGTGCCAGCAGCTTAAGACATGATAGCGGGGCCTACGAGCAGTACTTC CASSLRHDSGAYEQYF
TRBD2 TRBJ2-3 TRBV20-1 many TGCAGTGCTAGAGATCCCCTAGCGGGGAGCACAGATACGCAGTATTTT CSARDPLAGSTDTQYF
NA TRBJ1-1 TRBV27 many TGTGCCTCCCAGCAAGGCGGCACTGAAGCTTTCTTT CASQQGGTEAFF
TRBD2 TRBJ2-3 TRBV19 NA TGTGCCAGTAGTATAGCCAAACCGGGACTAGCGGATACGCAGTATTTT CASSIAKPGLADTQYF
NA TRBJ1-5 TRBV5-1 many TGCGCCAGCAGCCTGGACGATCAGCCCCAGCATTTT CASSLDDQPQHF
TRBD2 TRBJ2-7 TRBV4-1 NA TGCGCCAGCAGCCGTCTCGGGACTAGCGGGGCCTACGAGCAGTACTTC CASSRLGTSGAYEQYF
NA TRBJ2-7 TRBV20-1 NA TGCAGTGCCCGTGTTTTGGGGATCCTATACGAGCAGTACTTC CSARVLGILYEQYF
NA TRBJ1-5 TRBV2 few TGTGCCAGCAGTGATATCGGCCCCCAGCCCCAGCATTTT CASSDIGPQPQHF
NA TRBJ2-1 TRBV29-1 NA TGCAGCGCGGTGACGGGTAGCTCCTACAATGAGCAGTTCTTC CSAVTGSSYNEQFF
TRBD1 TRBJ1-2 TRBV7-9 few TGTGCCAGCAGCTTATACGACAGGGGCGGCTATGGCTACACCTTC CASSLYDRGGYGYTF
TRBD2 TRBJ2-5 TRBV3-1 few TGTGCCAGCAGCCAAGAAAGCGGGGGGGAGACCCAGTACTTC CASSQESGGETQYF
TRBD2 TRBJ2-5 TRBV6-5 many TGTGCCAGCAGTTCCACTCTCCTAGCGGGAGTAAGCCACCAAGAGACCCAGTACTTC CASSSTLLAGVSHQETQYF
NA TRBJ1-6 TRBV5-4 many TGTGCCAGCAGCTTAGAGTCTGCCGGAGGCTATAATTCACCCCTCCACTTT CASSLESAGGYNSPLHF
NA TRBJ2-7 TRBV10-3 few TGTGCCATCAGTGAGTCCGGGGATGGCTACGAGCAGTACTTC CAISESGDGYEQYF
NA TRBJ1-2 TRBV29-1 many TGCAGCGTTGAAGATTCGAAGGGATACTATGGCTACACCTTC CSVEDSKGYYGYTF
NA TRBJ1-5 TRBV6-4 few TGTGCCAGGGTCAGCAATCAGCCCCAGCATTTT CARVSNQPQHF
NA TRBJ2-4 TRBV1 many TGCACCAGCAGCCAAGTGCGGGGGGGTGAAGCCAAAAACATTCAGTACTTC CTSSQVRGGEAKNIQYF
TRBD2 TRBJ2-7 TRBV7-9 many TGTGCCAGCAGAGGTCTAGCGGAGTACGAGCAGTACTTC CASRGLAEYEQYF
NA TRBJ1-1 TRBV27 NA TGTGCCAGCAGTTTATTGTCTGTGAACACTGAAGCTTTCTTT CASSLLSVNTEAFF
TRBD1 TRBJ1-4 TRBV7-9 few TGTGCCAGCAGCTTAAAACAGGGGGGAACTAATGAAAAACTGTTTTTT CASSLKQGGTNEKLFF